Shown below are 2 T cell receptor beta chains from a single sample sequenced in a study of vaccination and CD4 T cells after COVID-19. The Oncomine TCR Beta short-read assay sequenced DNA from cultured CD4+ T cells. TCRdb reanalysed the PCR reads using MiXCR and keeps one entry per CDR3 protein. The sample has roughly 16,000 distinct CDR3 sequences; about 50% are singletons. No antigens are known for them. Treatment given: roughly 10-day PBMC culture with coronavirus spike peptide pools or control peptides (ViraFEST assay). Sequencing used CD4+ T cells from blood, cultured in vitro. The receptors originated from a human donor who had recovered from COVID-19.

This clonotype was counted once. V and J are TRBV28 and TRBJ2-7, with 7 bases aligning to TRBD1. The CDR3 consists of 15 residues. CDR1 is MDHEN, CDR2 SYDVKM, per germline. V lost 6 bases, J lost 2 bases, and 10 bases stayed unmatched. CDR3 DNA sequence: TGTGCCAGCAGGTTTGGGGCAGGGGGTCCCTACGAGCAGTACTTC. Translated: CASRFGAGGPYEQYF.

V usage is TRBV20-1 and J usage is TRBJ2-7; 8 bases match TRBD2. The CDR3 consists of 15 residues. Germline V CDR1 and CDR2: DFQATT, SNEGSKA (reference sequence). The ends lost 5 bases at V and 4 bases at J; junction bases unmatched: 13. The CDR3 DNA reads as TGCAGTGCTCCTATGCCTGGGCGGGGGGTTTACGAGCAGTACTTC. This codes for CSAPMPGRGVYEQYF.